This T cell receptor (beta chain) appears in the sequencing data of a study of regulatory T cells in long-lasting Graves disease. Study observations and caveats: The study examined only peripheral blood, not thyroid tissue.

Arm-PCR of CDR3 regions and iRepertoire HTBI primers were used to build TCR beta libraries. Using its own MiXCR run on the multiplex PCR reads, TCRdb lists one record per CDR3 protein. This table holds about 470,000 distinct CDR3 sequences, around 20% found once. CDR1 and CDR2 from the germline V gene are MGHDK and SYGVNS. This CDR3 region has 13 residues. V dropped 7 bases and J dropped 3; count of bases not matched to a gene: 5. Of note for this clonotype: The antigen is not known.

Described time point: persistent/refractory GD, antithyroid drugs over 5 years with positive TRAb. PBMCs were the source of the RNA used for TCR sequencing. Graves' disease diagnoses used American Thyroid Association guidelines. The sequencing used peripheral blood mononuclear cells (PBMCs), collected when the disease was refractory, from a patient treated with antithyroid drugs. This chain links TRBV25-1 with TRBJ1-1; TRBD1 matches at 7 bases. This TCR came from a female donor with Graves disease. This CDR3 is CASKDRADTEAFF. DNA for the CDR3: TGTGCCAGCAAAGACAGGGCCGACACTGAAGCTTTCTTT.